One sample yielded the 14 T cell receptor beta chains listed below, sequenced in a study of regulatory T cells in long-lasting Graves disease. Arm-PCR of CDR3 regions and iRepertoire HTBI primers were used to build TCR beta libraries. TCRdb reprocessed the multiplex PCR reads with MiXCR, giving one entry per CDR3 protein. This sample has 400,000 to 450,000 distinct CDR3 sequences, with about 20% found just once. Time point denoted: persistent/refractory GD, antithyroid drugs over 5 years with positive TRAb. Researchers made the TCR library from RNA that was extracted from PBMCs. The source material was peripheral blood mononuclear cells (PBMCs), sampled when the disease was refractory, from a patient treated with antithyroid drugs. Receptors originate from a female donor with Graves disease.

This clonotype showed up many times. This chain links TRBV28 with TRBJ1-2; D is uncertain. CDR1 and CDR2 (germline): MDHEN, SYDVKM. Trimming left V 8 bases short and J 2 bases short, with 9 bases between. The CDR3 has 12 residues. The CDR3 loop is CASGLRNYGYTF. The CDR3, as DNA: TGTGCCAGCGGGCTACGGAACTATGGCTACACCTTC.

The rearrangement uses TRBV5-6 and TRBJ1-2; no clear D. Per germline, CDR1 SGHDT and CDR2 YYEEEE. The CDR3 contains 15 residues. Trimming shortened V by 2 bases and J by 3 bases, and 14 bases separated the two germline ends. The DNA of the CDR3 is TGTGCCAGCAGCTTCGCCGGGAGAAGCGACTATGGCTACACCTTC. Its protein product is CASSFAGRSDYGYTF.

The chain combines TRBV24-1 with TRBJ1-5, with D possibly TRBD1 on 6 matching bases. V was shortened by 12 bases and J by 3 bases, with 17 bases between the two germline ends. Germline V lookup: CDR1 KGHDR, CDR2 SFDVKD. There are 14 residues in the CDR3. The CDR3, as DNA: TGTGCCGTGGGTGAACAGGGAAACAATCAGCCCCAGCATTTT. It encodes CAVGEQGNNQPQHF.

This clonotype was detected a few times. The J gene is TRBJ2-3, the V gene TRBV27, with 7 bases matching TRBD2. Per the germline V gene, CDR1 is MNHEY and CDR2 is SMNVEV (reference sequence). V gave up 4 bases and J gave up 0 bases; unmatched junction bases: 7. This CDR3 is 16 amino acids long. The CDR3, as DNA: TGTGCCAGCAGTTCCCTCTATAGCGGGAGCACAGATACGCAGTATTTT. It is translated as CASSSLYSGSTDTQYF.

This clonotype was seen a single time. The DNA of the CDR3 is TGCAGCGCGAAAGGGGGTAGCGGCACAGATACGCAGTATTTT. It encodes CSAKGGSGTDTQYF. This sequence joins TRBV29-1 and TRBJ2-3; D perhaps matches TRBD1 (6 bases). This CDR3 spans 14 amino acids. Trimming stripped 7 bases from V and 1 base from J, with 15 bases between. Germline assignment: CDR1 SQVTM and CDR2 ANQGSEA.

CDR3 in DNA: TGTGCCAGCTCACCGGTGACAACAGCTAACTATGGCTACACCTTC. This sequence encodes CASSPVTTANYGYTF. The chain is built from TRBV18 and TRBJ1-2, with unresolved D. Germline lookup yields CDR1 KGHSH and CDR2 LQKENI. CDR3 length: 15 residues. V lost 3 bases to trimming and J lost 0 bases, with 11 bases between them.

This clonotype came up many times. This chain joins TRBV28 and TRBJ1-2, with 8 bases matching TRBD1. The CDR3 has 16 residues. V lost 2 bases and J lost 6; bases outside the gene matches: 11. Germline CDR1 is MDHEN and CDR2 is SYDVKM. The chain's CDR3 is CASSLPLPGGADGYTF. The CDR3 region has the DNA TGTGCCAGCAGTTTACCCCTACCAGGGGGCGCCGATGGCTACACCTTC.

The V call is TRBV20-1, the J call TRBJ2-5; TRBD2 matches 12 bases. CDR3 length: 15 amino acids. Germline loops: CDR1 DFQATT, CDR2 SNEGSKA (reference sequence). The junction had 6 bases not matched to a gene; V was cut back by 6 bases and J by 1 base. The chain's CDR3 is CSARGLAGLQETQYF. For the CDR3, the DNA is TGCAGTGCCAGGGGACTAGCGGGCCTCCAAGAGACCCAGTACTTC.

V and J are TRBV29-1 and TRBJ2-7, with a possible D match to TRBD1 (6 bases). The V end lost 0 bases, the J end lost 2 bases, and 14 bases lay between the germline ends. The CDR3 is 15 residues long. CDR1 SQVTM and CDR2 ANQGSEA come from the germline V gene. The CDR3 DNA sequence: TGCAGCGTTGAAGAAGCGCAGGGGCTGGCCTACGAGCAGTACTTC. It translates to CSVEEAQGLAYEQYF.

This clonotype was counted between two and nine times. The V and J genes are TRBV20-1 and TRBJ2-5, with D uncertain. The germline V gene has CDR1 DFQATT and CDR2 SNEGSKA (reference sequence). CDR3 size: 15 residues. With 7 bases removed from V and 3 bases from J, the gap between germline ends came to 21 bases. The CDR3 loop is CSVREARPREETQYF. Here the CDR3 DNA reads TGCAGTGTCAGAGAGGCCAGGCCTCGGGAAGAGACCCAGTACTTC.

The chain uses TRBV5-6 and TRBJ2-7; D is perhaps TRBD1 (6 bases). Trimming removed 2 bases at V and 2 bases at J, with 23 bases between. Germline assignment: CDR1 SGHDT and CDR2 YYEEEE. CDR3 size: 18 residues. The CDR3 nucleotides are TGTGCCAGCAGCTTAGACGGGACACCGGGGACCGGAACCTACGAGCAGTACTTC. Translation: CASSLDGTPGTGTYEQYF. Supplemented by reference TRBV5-6 and TRBJ2-7, the full variable domain reads DAGVTQSPTHLIKTRGQQVTLRCSPKSGHDTVSWYQQALGQGPQFIFQYYEEEERQRGNFPDRFSGHQFPNYSSELNVNALLLGDSALYLCASSLDGTPGTGTYEQYFGPGTRLTVT.

This clonotype was seen a few times. J is TRBJ1-5 and V is TRBV20-1; D not resolved. With 0 bases removed from V and 4 bases from J, the gap between germline ends came to 7 bases. This CDR3 has 13 residues. CDR1 and CDR2 (germline): DFQATT, SNEGSKA (reference sequence). CDR3 sequence reads: CSAREGTNQPQHF. DNA for the CDR3: TGCAGTGCTAGAGAAGGTACAAATCAGCCCCAGCATTTT.

The J gene is TRBJ2-4, the V gene TRBV20-1, with 10 bases aligning to TRBD1. V was pared by 7 bases and J by 2 bases, with 5 bases of the junction left unmatched. CDR1 and CDR2 (germline): DFQATT, SNEGSKA (reference sequence). This CDR3 comprises 14 residues. The CDR3 DNA reads TGCAGTGTCGGGACAGGGGACACCAAAAACATTCAGTACTTC. It specifies CSVGTGDTKNIQYF.

This clonotype was counted ten times or more. The chain has TRBV6-9 and TRBJ1-2, with unresolved D. The V end lost 3 bases, the J end lost 8 bases, and 16 bases lay between the germline ends. The CDR3 covers 14 residues. CDR1 and CDR2 (germline): MNHGY, SVAAGI. The CDR3 coding sequence is TGTGCCAGCAGTTACTCCGGCCATTCGTGGGGCTACACCTTC. Protein: CASSYSGHSWGYTF.